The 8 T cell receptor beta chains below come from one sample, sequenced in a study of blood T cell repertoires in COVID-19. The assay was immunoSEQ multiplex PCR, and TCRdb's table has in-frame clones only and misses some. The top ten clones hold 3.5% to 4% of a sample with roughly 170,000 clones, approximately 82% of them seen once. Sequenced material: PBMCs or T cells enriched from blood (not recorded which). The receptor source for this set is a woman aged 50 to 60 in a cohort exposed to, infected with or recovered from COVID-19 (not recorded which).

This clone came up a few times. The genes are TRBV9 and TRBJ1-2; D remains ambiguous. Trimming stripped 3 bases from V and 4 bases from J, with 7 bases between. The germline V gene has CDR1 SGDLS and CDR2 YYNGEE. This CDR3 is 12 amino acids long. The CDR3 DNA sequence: TGTGCCAGCAGCGCCATCAGCTATGGCTACACCTTC. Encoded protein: CASSAISYGYTF.

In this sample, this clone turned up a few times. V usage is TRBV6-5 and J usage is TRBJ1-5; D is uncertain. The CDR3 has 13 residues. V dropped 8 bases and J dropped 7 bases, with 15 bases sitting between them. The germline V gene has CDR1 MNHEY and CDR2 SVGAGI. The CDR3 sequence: CASGDIRGQPQHF. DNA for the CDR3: TGTGCCAGCGGAGACATCCGGGGACAGCCCCAGCATTTT.

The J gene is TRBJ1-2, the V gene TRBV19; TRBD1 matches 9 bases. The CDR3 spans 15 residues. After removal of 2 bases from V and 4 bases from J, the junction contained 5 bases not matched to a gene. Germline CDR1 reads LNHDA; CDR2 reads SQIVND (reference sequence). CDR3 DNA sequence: TGTGCCAGTAGTATACGGACAGGGGATAGCTATGGCTACACCTTC. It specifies CASSIRTGDSYGYTF.

This CDR3 is CASSLRAPGQDRSNEQFF. The CDR3 nucleotides read TGCGCCAGCAGCCTAAGAGCTCCGGGACAGGATAGGTCAAATGAGCAGTTCTTC. This chain connects TRBV5-1 to TRBJ2-1, with 8 bases fitting TRBD1. Germline lookup yields CDR1 SGHRS and CDR2 YFSETQ. V was clipped by 4 bases and J by 7 bases; unmatched bases: 19. This CDR3 contains 18 residues.

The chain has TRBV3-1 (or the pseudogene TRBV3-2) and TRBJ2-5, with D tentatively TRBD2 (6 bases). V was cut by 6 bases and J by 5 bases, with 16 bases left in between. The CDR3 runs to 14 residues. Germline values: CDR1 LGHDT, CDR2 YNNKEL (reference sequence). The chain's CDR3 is CASSSLAVRETQYF. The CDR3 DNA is TGTGCCAGCAGTTCTTTAGCGGTCCGGGAGACCCAGTACTTC.

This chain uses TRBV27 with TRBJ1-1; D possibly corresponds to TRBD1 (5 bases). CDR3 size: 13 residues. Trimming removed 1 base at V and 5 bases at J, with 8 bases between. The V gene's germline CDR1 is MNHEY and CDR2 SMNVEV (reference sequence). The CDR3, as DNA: TGTGCCAGCAGTTTATTCAGGGAAACTGAAGCTTTCTTT. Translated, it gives CASSLFRETEAFF.

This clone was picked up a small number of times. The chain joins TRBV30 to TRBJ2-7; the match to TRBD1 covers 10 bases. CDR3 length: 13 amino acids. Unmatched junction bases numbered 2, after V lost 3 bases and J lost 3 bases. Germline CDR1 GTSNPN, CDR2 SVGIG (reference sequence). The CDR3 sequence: CAWSGQGGYEQYF. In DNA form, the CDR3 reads TGTGCCTGGAGCGGACAGGGGGGCTACGAGCAGTACTTC.

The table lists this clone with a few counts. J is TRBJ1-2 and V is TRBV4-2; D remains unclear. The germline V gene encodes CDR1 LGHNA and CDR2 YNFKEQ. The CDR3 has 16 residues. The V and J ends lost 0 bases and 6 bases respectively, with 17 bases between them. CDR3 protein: CASSQDLGVEVNGYTF. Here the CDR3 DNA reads TGTGCCAGCAGCCAAGATCTGGGAGTAGAGGTAAATGGCTACACCTTC.